The text below deals with one T cell receptor beta chain. The sample originates from a study of graft-versus-host responses after intestinal transplantation. Proliferating responders of the CD3+CD4+ and CD3+CD8+ phenotypes with low CFSE were sorted after the reaction. The assay was immunoSEQ multiplex PCR, and TCRdb's table has in-frame clones only and misses some. The sample contains about 24,000 clones, about 39% of which appear only once. The sequence was obtained from a human patient who received an intestinal transplant. The sequencing here drew on alloreactive CD4+ T cells from a mixed lymphocyte reaction culture, taken before intestinal transplant. As to subset: CFSE-low proliferating T cells sorted from roughly 6-day pre-transplant mixed lymphocyte reaction (GvH or HvG direction).

As DNA, the CDR3 is TGTGCCAGCAGCAGGACTAGCGGGGCCTACAATGAGCAGTTCTTC. As protein: CASSRTSGAYNEQFF. The chain carries TRBV6-1 and TRBJ2-1, with 12 nucleotides matching TRBD2. J gave up 2 bases and V 6 bases, and 2 bases lay outside the gene matches. CDR1 and CDR2 from the germline V gene are MNHNS and SASEGT. The CDR3 is 15 amino acids.